These 20 T cell receptor beta chains were all obtained from the same sample, sequenced in a study of blood T cell repertoires in COVID-19. The method was immunoSEQ multiplex PCR; TCRdb's version includes in-frame clones alone and lacks a portion of them. The table lists 130,000 or so clones, about 80% of them singletons. Source material: peripheral blood. These receptor sequences come from a human donor in a cohort sampled during active COVID-19.

The J gene is TRBJ2-3, the V gene TRBV1; the DNA was not compared with TRBD2, the D call given in the table. TRBV1 is a known pseudogene. This CDR3 comprises 16 residues. CDR3 protein: CTSSSLGTTSTDTQYF. The CDR3 nucleotides read TGCACCAGCAGCTCGCTTGGGACTACCAGCACAGATACGCAGTATTTT.

V gene TRBV2 combines with J gene TRBJ2-7; possibly TRBD1 for D (6 bases). Looked up from germline, CDR1 is SNHLY and CDR2 is FYNNEI. This CDR3 comprises 14 residues. Trimming took off 8 bases at V and 0 bases at J, with 14 bases between the two ends. The CDR3 nucleotides are TGTGCCAGCGTGACAGGCCGAAGCTCCTACGAGCAGTACTTC. Translated: CASVTGRSSYEQYF. The complete variable domain, with remaining parts taken from reference TRBV2 and TRBJ2-7, reads EPEVTQTPSHQVTQMGQEVILRCVPISNHLYFYWYRQILGQKVEFLVSFYNNEISEKSEIFDDQFSVERPDGSNFTLKIRSTKLEDSAMYFCASVTGRSSYEQYFGPGTRLTVT.

CDR3 region: CASSQTGPGELFF. The CDR3 DNA sequence: TGTGCCAGCAGCCAGACAGGGCCCGGGGAGCTGTTTTTT. The gene calls are TRBV7-3 and TRBJ2-2; 7 bases are a match to TRBD1. In germline, CDR1 is SGHTA, CDR2 FQGTGA. The ends lost 5 bases at V and 6 bases at J; junction bases unmatched: 3. This CDR3 is 13 amino acids long.

The rearrangement uses TRBV7-2 and TRBJ2-7; D may be TRBD1 (5 bases). Germline CDR1 is SGHTA and CDR2 is FQGNSA. The CDR3 runs to 15 residues. V was shortened by 2 bases and J by 2 bases, with 13 bases between the two germline ends. CDR3 residues: CASSLYAAGTYEQYF. CDR3 in DNA: TGTGCCAGCAGCTTATACGCGGCAGGGACCTACGAGCAGTACTTC. Full variable domain (outside the CDR3, taken from reference TRBV7-2 and TRBJ2-7): GAGVSQSPSNKVTEKGKDVELRCDPISGHTALYWYRQSLGQGLEFLIYFQGNSAPDKSGLPSDRFSAERTGGSVSTLTIQRTQQEDSAVYLCASSLYAAGTYEQYFGPGTRLTVT.

A few counts support this clone. This chain connects TRBV6-6 to TRBJ1-6; D may be TRBD1 (6 bases). Germline CDR1 MNHNY, CDR2 SVGAGI (reference sequence). The CDR3 runs to 13 residues. V was cut by 7 bases and J by 9 bases, with 13 bases left in between. CDR3 in DNA: TGTGCCAGCATCGACAGGCCGGGTTCACCCCTCCACTTT. Translating gives CASIDRPGSPLHF.

The chain joins TRBV28 to TRBJ2-2, with a possible D match to TRBD2 (5 bases). Trimming left V 5 bases short and J 2 bases short, with 18 bases between. The germline CDR1 and CDR2 sequences are MDHEN and SYDVKM. CDR3 length equals 17 residues. Written as DNA, the CDR3 is TGTGCCAGCAGTCTAGTTTCGTGGCGACTAAACACCGGGGAGCTGTTTTTT. Protein product: CASSLVSWRLNTGELFF.

The chain carries TRBV28 and TRBJ1-6; TRBD1 agrees at 7 bases. CDR1 is MDHEN, CDR2 SYDVKM, per germline. Trimming took 4 bases from V and 0 from J; bases not matched to a gene: 9. CDR3 length: 18 residues. This CDR3 is CASSSKRQGSSYNSPLHF. In DNA form, the CDR3 reads TGTGCCAGCAGTTCGAAAAGACAGGGATCCTCCTATAATTCACCCCTCCACTTT.

The V gene is TRBV21-1, the J gene TRBJ1-2. TRBV21-1 is a pseudogene. The CDR3 has 16 amino acids. The CDR3 reads CASSPRRGKGIYGYTF. CDR3 bases: TGTGCCAGCAGCCCCAGGCGCGGGAAGGGGATCTATGGCTACACCTTC.

This sequence joins TRBV12-3 or TRBV12-4 and TRBJ2-7, with a weak D call TRBD1 (8 bases). V lost 5 bases and J lost 7, with 15 bases in between. The CDR3 contains 13 residues. DNA of the CDR3: TGTGCCAGCAGTGTGACAGGGGAGGGAGAGCAGTACTTC. Protein product: CASSVTGEGEQYF.

This chain connects TRBV30 to TRBJ1-6; TRBD1 is a possible D gene (5 bases). V dropped 1 base and J dropped 10 bases, with 11 bases sitting between them. CDR1 is GTSNPN, CDR2 SVGIG, per germline (reference sequence). The CDR3 has 13 residues. The chain's CDR3 is CAWSGAGWSPLHF. DNA for the CDR3: TGTGCCTGGAGTGGGGCAGGGTGGTCACCCCTCCACTTT.

This clone was observed a handful of times. The J gene is TRBJ2-3, the V gene TRBV5-1, with D tentatively TRBD2 (5 bases). The CDR3 runs to 14 residues. Germline values: CDR1 SGHRS, CDR2 YFSETQ. Trimming pared 1 base from V and 4 bases from J, leaving 10 bases between. For the CDR3, the DNA is TGCGCCAGCAGCTTGCGGGATGGCTCAGATACGCAGTATTTT. Translating gives CASSLRDGSDTQYF.

This chain uses TRBV28 with TRBJ1-2, with unresolved D. Looked up from germline, CDR1 is MDHEN and CDR2 is SYDVKM. The V end was cut by 2 bases, the J end by 2 bases, with 21 bases between. The CDR3 covers 18 residues. In DNA form, the CDR3 reads TGTGCCAGCAGTTTAGTTTCCGATGCAGTCGCTCAAAACTATGGCTACACCTTC. It codes for CASSLVSDAVAQNYGYTF.

The chain combines TRBV6-6 with TRBJ1-1, with D tentatively TRBD1 (5 bases). V lost 6 bases, J lost 1 base, and 9 bases lay in between. The length of the CDR3 is 13 residues. Germline CDR1 reads MNHNY; CDR2 reads SVGAGI (reference sequence). DNA for the CDR3: TGTGCCAGCAGAAGTCAGGGGAACACTGAAGCTTTCTTT. It translates to CASRSQGNTEAFF.

The V gene is TRBV3-1 (or the pseudogene TRBV3-2), the J gene TRBJ2-3; D is uncertain. Trimming left V 3 bases short and J 3 bases short, with 10 bases between. CDR3 length: 14 amino acids. CDR1 and CDR2 (germline): LGHDT, YNNKEL (reference sequence). CDR3: CASSQQYKTDTQYF. The CDR3 coding sequence is TGTGCCAGCAGCCAGCAATACAAGACAGATACGCAGTATTTT.

This chain uses TRBV5-4 with TRBJ2-3, with 7 bases matching TRBD2. This CDR3 spans 15 amino acids. Trimming removed 2 bases from V and 5 bases from J; junction bases left unmatched: 8. From germline, CDR1 is SGHNT and CDR2 YYREEE (reference sequence). CDR3 in DNA: TGTGCCAGCAGCTTAAGCGGGATAAAAATAGATACGCAGTATTTT. This gives the protein CASSLSGIKIDTQYF.

In its sample, this clone was seen a few times. This same CDR3 is encoded by further DNA sequences in the sample. The chain links TRBV2 to TRBJ1-1, with 7 bases aligning to TRBD1. CDR3 length equals 13 residues. The V segment lost 5 bases and the J segment 2 bases; nucleotides outside the gene matches: 2. The germline V gene has CDR1 SNHLY and CDR2 FYNNEI. The CDR3 loop is CASSRQGNTEAFF. As DNA, the CDR3 is TGTGCCAGCAGTCGACAGGGAAACACTGAAGCTTTCTTT.

This chain connects TRBV7-3 to TRBJ2-7, with 9 nucleotides matching TRBD2. The CDR3 runs 15 residues. CDR1 and CDR2 from the germline V gene are SGHTA and FQGTGA. With 1 base clipped from V and 0 bases from J, the junction kept 1 base outside the gene matches. This CDR3 reads CASSLSGGASYEQYF. The DNA for the CDR3 is TGTGCCAGCAGCTTAAGCGGGGGGGCCTCCTACGAGCAGTACTTC.

The chain recombines TRBV27 with TRBJ2-5; the D gene is possibly TRBD2 (5 bases). The germline V gene has CDR1 MNHEY and CDR2 SMNVEV (reference sequence). Trimming stripped 4 bases from V and 0 bases from J, with 12 bases between. The CDR3 spans 15 residues. CDR3 loop: CASSSRTGYQETQYF. The CDR3 DNA is TGTGCCAGCAGTTCACGGACTGGGTACCAAGAGACCCAGTACTTC.

The rearrangement joins TRBV28 to TRBJ1-6, with D uncertain. With 6 bases removed from V and 4 bases from J, the gap between germline ends came to 13 bases. From germline, CDR1 is MDHEN and CDR2 SYDVKM. The CDR3 is 15 amino acids. The CDR3 is CASRFSSGYNSPLHF. In DNA form, the CDR3 reads TGTGCCAGCAGGTTCTCGAGCGGTTATAATTCACCCCTCCACTTT. Combining the CDR3 with reference TRBV28 and TRBJ1-6 gives the whole variable domain DVKVTQSSRYLVKRTGEKVFLECVQDMDHENMFWYRQDPGLGLRLIYFSYDVKMKEKGDIPEGYSVSREKKERFSLILESASTNQTSMYLCASRFSSGYNSPLHFGNGTRLTVT.

The table lists this clone with a count of one. The V and J genes are TRBV30 and TRBJ2-5; TRBD2 agrees at 7 bases. CDR3 length: 14 residues. J gave up 4 bases and V 0 bases, and 5 bases lay outside the gene matches. CDR1 GTSNPN and CDR2 SVGIG come from the germline V gene (reference sequence). CDR3 sequence reads: CAWSVGGGPETQYF. CDR3 nucleotide sequence: TGTGCCTGGAGTGTCGGGGGAGGGCCAGAGACCCAGTACTTC. Based on the CDR3 plus reference TRBV30 and TRBJ2-5, the full variable domain is SQTIHQWPATLVQPVGSPLSLECTVEGTSNPNLYWYRQAAGRGLQLLFYSVGIGQISSEVPQNLSASRPQDRQFILSSKKLLLSDSGFYLCAWSVGGGPETQYFGPGTRLLVL.